This T cell receptor (beta chain) was found in a study of response to subunit inactivated influenza vaccine. The V end lost 3 bases, the J end lost 1 base, and 10 bases lay between the germline ends. Germline lookup yields CDR1 SGHRS and CDR2 YFSETQ. The CDR3 consists of 15 residues. The study, taken as a whole, reports: Authors suggested seasonal influenza vaccinations each recruit few new T cells.

This clonotype was seen at least ten times. The target antigen is unknown. TCRdb redid the calling of the RT-PCR reads with MiXCR, one entry per CDR3 protein. The table shows some 520,000 distinct CDR3 sequences, with 15% to 20% occurring only once. V is TRBV5-1 and J is TRBJ2-2; D is possibly TRBD1 or TRBD2 (5 bases each). The sequencing here drew on CD4+ T cells sorted from PBMCs, taken around 25 months after vaccination. The sequence was obtained from a man between 45 and 75 years old who received an inactivated influenza vaccine. CDR3: CASSYDGGNTGELFF. CDR3 DNA sequence: TGCGCCAGCAGCTACGATGGGGGGAACACCGGGGAGCTGTTTTTT.